This T cell receptor beta chain was identified during a study of blood T cell repertoires in COVID-19. Participants, about 18 to 100 years old, spanned fewer than 25 US areas. Membership in each cohort depended on participant-reported clinical history. Two negative PCRs, clearance, or symptom resolution were required of recovered Cohort 3 donors. This CDR3 spans 11 amino acids. The V and J ends lost 0 bases and 10 bases respectively, with 4 bases between them. Germline V gene data show CDR1 as LNHDA and CDR2 as SQIVND (reference sequence). This clone was found a few times. In the study's own analysis: Scientists estimated how many nucleated cells there were by amplifying reference gene primers. Clones were sequenced by immunoSEQ multiplex PCR, and TCRdb holds only the in-frame ones, with some missing. The V and J calls and clone size were taken over from that table, and D and trimming were inferred from the DNA. This table has more than 150,000 clones, roughly 82% appearing once.

Sequenced sample: PBMCs or T cells enriched from blood (not recorded which). The J gene is TRBJ2-1, the V gene TRBV19; D not certain. The receptor's source is a man between 35 and 55 years old who had recovered from COVID-19. In DNA, the CDR3 is TGTGCCAGTAGTATAGAACGGGAGCAGTTCTTC. It codes for CASSIEREQFF.